Listed below are T cell receptor beta chains from one sample, sequenced in a study of CD4 and CD8 cells across lung adenocarcinoma regions. Each CDR3 protein is one row after TCRdb ran MiXCR on the PCR reads. The data contain 20,000 to 25,000 distinct CDR3 sequences, roughly 54% of them singletons. The sequencing sample was made of CD8+ T cells from the center of a lung tumor. These receptors were collected from a female donor with lung adenocarcinoma. The CD4 and CD8 labels of this study may be unreliable. Both conserved end residues are part of each CDR3. Rows may omit the clone size; those that give it use once, few, many or a size class.

V gene	clone size	CDR3 length	J gene	CDR3 protein
TRBV7-6	-	15	TRBJ2-7	CASSLAGGGFYEQYF
TRBV27	medium-sized	15	TRBJ2-3	CASRRRAGLSDTQYF
TRBV29-1	-	17	TRBJ2-1	CSVEDPGGESSYNEQFF
TRBV6-1	few	15	TRBJ2-3	CASSERTSVLDTQYF
TRBV10-3	-	15	TRBJ2-4	CAISEGPGGVDIQYF
TRBV6-1	medium-sized	14	TRBJ2-3	CASRSGRALGTQYF
TRBV6-1	-	15	TRBJ2-1	CASSISGSSYNEQFF
TRBV4-2	-	13	TRBJ2-3	CASSQVIGDTQYF
TRBV10-1	many	16	-	CASSDPGTSGKETQYF
TRBV6-5	-	13	TRBJ2-3	CANSYTRVDTQYF
TRBV3-1	-	14	TRBJ2-3	CASSLAVITDTQYF
TRBV30	few	13	TRBJ1-6	CAWSRQGNSPLHF
TRBV6-1	many	14	TRBJ2-3	CASRAGGSTDTQYF
TRBV6-1	-	12	TRBJ2-2	CASSESFGELFF
TRBV10-3	-	15	TRBJ2-3	CAARGPSGFTDTQYF
TRBV7-2	many	17	TRBJ2-2	CASSSSRRQRATGELFF
TRBV6-1	few	15	TRBJ2-5	CASSEGSGAQETQYF
TRBV6-5	-	15	TRBJ2-1	CASSYTTTGYNEQFF
TRBV27	-	13	TRBJ2-5	CALRGFVEDIQYF
TRBV10-2	many	13	TRBJ1-1	CASRERQGTEAFF
TRBV7-2	-	15	-	CASSSTAGGRNEQYF
TRBV6-1	-	14	-	CASSSAGQGREQYF
TRBV6-1	medium-sized	15	TRBJ2-1	CASNRAGEVSNEQFF
TRBV10-2	many	13	TRBJ1-1	CASSAPGRAEAFF
TRBV2	-	15	TRBJ2-5	CASSDLAAGQETQYF
TRBV7-6	medium-sized	17	TRBJ2-7	CASSLVGVGSLPYEQYF
TRBV6-6	medium-sized	14	TRBJ2-3	CASSYGLGRDTQYF
TRBV6-8	-	16	-	CACRGHEGRPSVTQYF
TRBV9	-	13	TRBJ1-1	CASSVDYGTAAFF
TRBV11-2	few	14	TRBJ2-6	CASSFVGGANVLTF
TRBV7-2	-	14	TRBJ2-3	CASSPGQPRYTQYF
TRBV6-5	-	17	TRBJ1-6	CASSSRQGPQYNSPLHF